Below are 23 T cell receptor beta chains sequenced from a single sample in a study of CD8+ T cells in alopecia areata. Sequencing templates came from extracted RNA that was reverse transcribed into cDNA. The assay was immunoSEQ multiplex PCR, and TCRdb's table has in-frame clones only and misses some. The sample includes some 200,000 clones, around 50% seen only once; the top ten take around 13%. The treatment denotes: oral pan-JAK inhibitor, 5-10 mg twice daily. This specimen consisted of CD8+ T cells sorted from blood, obtained at week 24, from a patient treated with tofacitinib. The source of these receptors is a human donor with alopecia areata.

The chain carries TRBV29-1 and TRBJ2-7; TRBD1 agrees at 7 bases. V was pared by 5 bases and J by 4 bases, with 2 bases of the junction left unmatched. CDR1 is SQVTM and CDR2 is ANQGSEA in the germline V gene. CDR3 size: 11 residues. This chain's CDR3 is CSVQGVYEQYF. The CDR3 region has the DNA TGCAGCGTTCAGGGGGTTTACGAGCAGTACTTC.

The rearrangement uses TRBV4-1 and TRBJ2-3; possible D gene TRBD2, 6 bases. The CDR3 is made up of 19 amino acids. The V gene's germline CDR1 is MGHRA and CDR2 YSYEKL. V dropped 0 bases and J dropped 0 bases, with 19 bases sitting between them. This CDR3 reads CASSQESLTGVTSTDTQYF. CDR3 DNA sequence: TGCGCCAGCAGCCAAGAAAGTCTCACGGGGGTTACTAGCACAGATACGCAGTATTTT.

The rearrangement uses TRBV4-1 and TRBJ1-5; 7 positions match TRBD1. Trimming at V came to 4 bases and at J to 0 bases, leaving 3 bases not matched to a gene. CDR1 MGHRA and CDR2 YSYEKL come from the germline V gene. The CDR3 is 15 amino acids. In DNA, the CDR3 is TGCGCCAGCAGCCCGAACAGGGGTAGCAATCAGCCCCAGCATTTT. It codes for CASSPNRGSNQPQHF.

The chain combines TRBV7-9 with TRBJ2-5; possibly TRBD1 for D (5 bases). Trimming cost V 5 bases and J 5 bases, with 12 bases left between them. This CDR3 region has 13 residues. Germline CDR1 SEHNR, CDR2 FQNEAQ (reference sequence). Written as DNA, the CDR3 is TGTGCCAGCAGCCCCTCAGGGTCCGAGACCCAGTACTTC. This codes for CASSPSGSETQYF.

This chain uses TRBV27 with TRBJ1-2; 10 bases are shared with TRBD1. The V gene's germline CDR1 is MNHEY and CDR2 SMNVEV (reference sequence). J gave up 1 base and V 0 bases, and 14 bases lay outside the gene matches. The CDR3 consists of 20 residues. In nucleotides, the CDR3 is TGTGCCAGCAGTTTATCCCCGGGACAGGGGTTCGGCGAGGATAACTATGGCTACACCTTC. Its translation: CASSLSPGQGFGEDNYGYTF.

The rearrangement uses TRBV4-1 and TRBJ2-7, with D possibly TRBD1 on 5 matching bases. Germline assignment: CDR1 MGHRA and CDR2 YSYEKL. The V and J ends lost 2 bases and 0 bases respectively, with 8 bases between them. The CDR3 is made up of 14 amino acids. This CDR3 reads CASSQPDSSYEQYF. The CDR3 DNA follows: TGCGCCAGCAGCCAACCCGACAGCTCCTACGAGCAGTACTTC.

The rearrangement uses TRBV6-5 and TRBJ1-2; the match to TRBD1 covers 8 bases. The CDR3 length is 14 residues. The J segment lost 3 bases and the V segment lost 6 bases, leaving 6 bases of the junction unmatched. Germline values: CDR1 MNHEY, CDR2 SVGAGI. The CDR3 is CASRPDRGYYGYTF. The CDR3 nucleotides are TGTGCCAGCAGACCAGACAGGGGTTACTATGGCTACACCTTC.

This rearrangement joins TRBV15 to TRBJ2-5, with unresolved D. With 0 bases removed from V and 4 bases from J, the gap between germline ends came to 9 bases. This CDR3 is 14 amino acids long. The V gene's germline CDR1 is LNHNV and CDR2 YYDKDF (reference sequence). CDR3 in DNA: TGTGCCACCAGCAGAGATGGTTTGGGAGAGACCCAGTACTTC. It codes for CATSRDGLGETQYF.

About this clone: Germline and junction disagree at one end, which may indicate a read error. This sequence joins TRBV20-1 and TRBJ1-2, with D unresolved. The CDR3 is 8 amino acids. Germline V gives CDR1 DFQATT, CDR2 SNEGSKA (reference sequence). CDR3 in DNA: TGCAGTGCTGGTTGGGGTTACTTC. This gives the protein CSAGWGYF.

The rearrangement uses TRBV29-1 and TRBJ1-3; TRBD1 might be the D (5 bases). The CDR3 is made up of 13 amino acids. Per germline, CDR1 SQVTM and CDR2 ANQGSEA. V was cut by 4 bases and J by 0 bases, with 7 bases left in between. As DNA, the CDR3 is TGCAGCGTTGGGGGGGACTCTGGAAACACCATATATTTT. This codes for CSVGGDSGNTIYF.

This clone was detected only a few times. Here the CDR3 reads CASSPRQGPNYGYTF. CDR3 in DNA: TGTGCCAGCAGCCCAAGACAGGGACCTAACTATGGCTACACCTTC. This chain links TRBV9 with TRBJ1-2, with TRBD1 identical over 7 bases. The CDR3 has 15 amino acids. The germline gives CDR1 SGDLS, CDR2 YYNGEE. V shed 4 bases and J 0 bases; nucleotides not matched to a gene: 6. The whole variable domain, filled in from reference TRBV9 and TRBJ1-2, reads DSGVTQTPKHLITATGQRVTLRCSPRSGDLSVYWYQQSLDQGLQFLIQYYNGEERAKGNILERFSAQQFPDLHSELNLSSLELGDSALYFCASSPRQGPNYGYTFGSGTRLTVV.

This clone was detected only once. This chain connects TRBV9 to TRBJ2-2; possible D gene TRBD1, 5 bases. The CDR3 covers 13 residues. V gave up 4 bases and J gave up 5 bases, with 9 bases separating them. CDR1 is SGDLS, CDR2 YYNGEE, per germline. CDR3 sequence: CASSPSGTGELFF. The DNA for the CDR3 is TGTGCCAGCAGCCCCTCAGGGACCGGGGAGCTGTTTTTT.

The V gene is TRBV18, the J gene TRBJ1-5, with D uncertain. Germline V gene data show CDR1 as KGHSH and CDR2 as LQKENI. The CDR3 length is 14 residues. V lost 4 bases to trimming and J lost 3 bases, with 10 bases between them. CDR3 residues: CASSLAEHNQPQHF. CDR3 sequence (DNA): TGTGCCAGCTCACTGGCTGAACACAATCAGCCCCAGCATTTT.

This chain joins TRBV9 and TRBJ1-2; 9 bases align to TRBD1. The germline V gene has CDR1 SGDLS and CDR2 YYNGEE. The CDR3 runs 15 residues. V was pared by 3 bases and J by 6 bases, with 9 bases of the junction left unmatched. The CDR3 DNA reads as TGTGCCAGCAGCGGCGTGAGGGGGACAGGGAATGGCTACACCTTC. Translated: CASSGVRGTGNGYTF.

The chain uses TRBV4-2 and TRBJ2-3; 11 bases match TRBD2. The CDR3 is 16 residues long. The germline V gene has CDR1 LGHNA and CDR2 YNFKEQ. Trimming at V came to 1 base and at J to 5 bases, leaving 5 bases not matched to a gene. In DNA form, the CDR3 reads TGTGCCAGCAGCCAAGGGGCGGGACTAGCGGAAGATACGCAGTATTTT. Its protein product is CASSQGAGLAEDTQYF.

This clone has just a few counts. The J gene is TRBJ2-2, the V gene TRBV7-9, with D unresolved. The CDR3 covers 13 residues. Germline-derived CDR1 and CDR2 are SEHNR and FQNEAQ (reference sequence). Trimming took off 5 bases at V and 3 bases at J, with 7 bases between the two ends. The CDR3 is CASSPSYTGELFF. In DNA, the CDR3 is TGTGCCAGCAGCCCCTCATACACCGGGGAGCTGTTTTTT.

The rearrangement uses TRBV29-1 and TRBJ2-7, with TRBD1 matching over 8 bases. The length of the CDR3 is 13 residues. In germline, CDR1 is SQVTM, CDR2 ANQGSEA. V trimming: 4 bases; J trimming: 3 bases; junction bases outside the gene matches: 5. The CDR3 DNA follows: TGCAGCGTTGGCCAGGGGGCGATCTACGAGCAGTACTTC. This codes for CSVGQGAIYEQYF.

The gene calls are TRBV9 and TRBJ1-1; TRBD1 is a possible D gene (5 bases). There are 15 residues in the CDR3. Germline-derived CDR1 and CDR2 are SGDLS and YYNGEE. V was clipped by 3 bases and J by 2 bases, with 14 bases between them. The CDR3 sequence is CASSAAGRDNTEAFF. DNA for the CDR3: TGTGCCAGCAGCGCCGCGGGACGGGATAACACTGAAGCTTTCTTT.

This clone came up a few times. The rearrangement joins TRBV13 to TRBJ2-7, with 7 nucleotides matching TRBD2. This CDR3 has 11 amino acids. Trimming took 7 bases from V and 7 from J; bases not matched to a gene: 4. Germline lookup yields CDR1 PRHDT and CDR2 FYEKMQ (reference sequence). CDR3 protein: CASTLGGEQYF. The CDR3 DNA reads as TGTGCCAGCACCTTGGGGGGGGAGCAGTACTTC. The variable domain in full, completed from reference TRBV13 and TRBJ2-7, reads AAGVIQSPRHLIKEKRETATLKCYPIPRHDTVYWYQQGPGQDPQFLISFYEKMQSDKGSIPDRFSAQQFSDYHSELNMSSLELGDSALYFCASTLGGEQYFGPGTRLTVT.

This clone has only a few counts. V and J are TRBV19 and TRBJ1-1; no clear D gene. V dropped 5 bases and J dropped 1 base, with 11 bases sitting between them. The CDR3 loop spans 14 amino acids. Looked up from germline, CDR1 is LNHDA and CDR2 is SQIVND (reference sequence). CDR3 region: CASSSSGRNTEAFF. CDR3 coding DNA: TGTGCCAGTAGTTCATCTGGTCGGAACACTGAAGCTTTCTTT.

The chain joins TRBV27 to TRBJ1-1; D call uncertain. CDR3 length equals 13 residues. Germline loops: CDR1 MNHEY, CDR2 SMNVEV (reference sequence). Trimming shortened V by 5 bases and J by 6 bases, and 13 bases separated the two germline ends. The CDR3 is CASSPHLQSEAFF. DNA of the CDR3: TGTGCCAGCAGTCCCCACCTTCAGTCTGAAGCTTTCTTT.

For this clone: The same CDR3 also results from other DNA sequences found in this sample. The chain joins TRBV13 to TRBJ2-1; D remains ambiguous. Germline V gene lookup returns CDR1 PRHDT and CDR2 FYEKMQ (reference sequence). The CDR3 covers 12 residues. With 0 bases removed from V and 7 bases from J, the gap between germline ends came to 4 bases. CDR3 region: CASSLGGNEQFF. The DNA for the CDR3 is TGTGCCAGCAGCTTAGGCGGTAATGAGCAGTTCTTC.

This clone was counted a few times. The rearrangement joins TRBV5-1 to TRBJ1-5; D is unresolved. The CDR3 totals 13 residues. The V and J ends lost 3 bases and 1 base respectively, with 5 bases between them. Germline V gene lookup returns CDR1 SGHRS and CDR2 YFSETQ. CDR3 nucleotides: TGCGCCAGCAGCTGGGAGAGCAATCAGCCCCAGCATTTT. Translating gives CASSWESNQPQHF.